This T cell receptor (beta chain) was profiled in a study of blood T cells in healthy people across ages. Total RNA, at least 5 micrograms per sample, was extracted from PBMCs. Then a second PCR, running about 6 to 11 cycles, was carried out with a sample-barcoded 5' primer and a J-beta primer mix. Sequencing recovered at least 3 million CDR3-containing paired-end reads from each sample. TCRdb recomputed calls from the 5' RACE reads with MiXCR, one row per CDR3 protein. The sample holds about 1.5 million distinct CDR3 sequences; 35% to 45% are singletons and the top ten take roughly 3.7%. The CDR3 has 12 residues. Germline assignment: CDR1 ENHRY and CDR2 SYGVKD. A note on this clonotype: The antigen is not known.

Whole-study findings and limits: Naive and antigen-experienced cells could not be conclusively compared, given unsorted PBMCs. There were more naive CD4+ cells and higher diversity in long-lived donors than in aged donors.

The sequence came from a woman aged 18-29 years in good health. The gene calls are TRBV10-3 and TRBJ2-5; D possibly corresponds to TRBD2 (5 bases). The last part of the DNA fits TRBJ2-7 better; the J call may be wrong. Sequencing used blood. CDR3 coding DNA: TGTGCCATCAGTGACCGGGACTACGAGCAGTACTTC. It translates to CAISDRDYEQYF.